These 7 T cell receptor beta chains were sequenced from one sample in a study of T cells in Graves' hyperthyroidism and ophthalmopathy. The CDR3 regions of TCR beta were amplified from RNA transcripts. HTBI primers were used for first-round RT-PCR of the TCR CDR3. From the multiplex PCR reads, TCRdb called clonotypes with MiXCR, one entry per CDR3 protein. The data show fewer than 900,000 distinct CDR3 sequences, under 20% seen once. The sequencing input was blood. The receptors originated from a woman in her 50s with Graves' hyperthyroidism that later progressed to Graves' ophthalmopathy.

This clonotype was seen a few times. CDR3 DNA sequence: TGTGCCAGCAGCTTAGCGGCAGATGGCGGGGAGCTGTTTTTT. Translated: CASSLAADGGELFF. The rearrangement links TRBV7-6 to TRBJ2-2; D gene ambiguous. The ends were cut back, 0 bases at V and 7 bases at J, with 9 bases in the middle. Germline CDR1 is SGHVS and CDR2 is FNYEAQ. CDR3 length equals 14 residues.

This chain connects TRBV6-1 to TRBJ1-4; D gene unclear. The CDR3 length is 13 residues. The V gene's germline CDR1 is MNHNS and CDR2 SASEGT. Trimming took 8 bases from V and 8 from J, leaving 15 bases between them. The CDR3 sequence: CASRAAGGEKLFF. The CDR3 coding sequence is TGTGCCAGCCGTGCGGCAGGAGGGGAAAAACTGTTTTTT.

This clonotype was recorded at least ten times. The rearrangement uses TRBV5-1 and TRBJ1-1; 9 bases agree with TRBD1. V was clipped by 9 bases and J by 1 base; unmatched bases: 13. Per germline, CDR1 SGHRS and CDR2 YFSETQ. The CDR3 runs to 16 residues. Here the CDR3 reads CAIRTGADVWNTEAFF. CDR3 DNA sequence: TGCGCCATCAGGACAGGGGCAGACGTTTGGAACACTGAAGCTTTCTTT.

This clonotype was detected many times. The chain carries TRBV12-3 or TRBV12-4 and TRBJ2-1; 7 nucleotides agree with TRBD2. J lost 7 bases, V lost 2 bases, and 8 bases had no gene match. The CDR3 totals 15 residues. The CDR3 DNA reads as TGTGCCAGCAGTTTACTGGGGGGAGGGGCTAATGAGCAGTTCTTC. It specifies CASSLLGGGANEQFF.

In this sample, this clonotype turned up many times. The V call is TRBV12-3 or TRBV12-4, the J call TRBJ2-5; D possibly corresponds to TRBD1 (6 bases). V was shortened by 5 bases and J by 2 bases, with 9 bases between the two germline ends. The CDR3 contains 13 residues. The CDR3 reads CASSTGHQETQYF. In DNA, the CDR3 is TGTGCCAGCAGTACGGGACATCAAGAGACCCAGTACTTC.

This clonotype was counted many times. The V gene is TRBV5-1, the J gene TRBJ2-3, with TRBD2 matching 11 bases. CDR3 length equals 17 residues. The germline V gene has CDR1 SGHRS and CDR2 YFSETQ. After removal of 3 bases from V and 2 bases from J, the junction contained 8 bases not matched to a gene. CDR3 protein: CASSSRSSGGTTDTQYF. CDR3 nucleotides: TGCGCCAGCAGCTCCCGTTCTAGCGGGGGGACCACAGATACGCAGTATTTT.

This clonotype was seen ten or more times. The chain recombines TRBV3-1 with TRBJ2-5; no clear D. Per the germline V gene, CDR1 is LGHDT and CDR2 is YNNKEL (reference sequence). V gave up 0 bases and J gave up 5 bases, with 10 bases separating them. The CDR3 sequence is 14 residues long. The CDR3 spells CASSQEWAPETQYF. The CDR3 bases are TGTGCCAGCAGCCAAGAATGGGCTCCGGAGACCCAGTACTTC.